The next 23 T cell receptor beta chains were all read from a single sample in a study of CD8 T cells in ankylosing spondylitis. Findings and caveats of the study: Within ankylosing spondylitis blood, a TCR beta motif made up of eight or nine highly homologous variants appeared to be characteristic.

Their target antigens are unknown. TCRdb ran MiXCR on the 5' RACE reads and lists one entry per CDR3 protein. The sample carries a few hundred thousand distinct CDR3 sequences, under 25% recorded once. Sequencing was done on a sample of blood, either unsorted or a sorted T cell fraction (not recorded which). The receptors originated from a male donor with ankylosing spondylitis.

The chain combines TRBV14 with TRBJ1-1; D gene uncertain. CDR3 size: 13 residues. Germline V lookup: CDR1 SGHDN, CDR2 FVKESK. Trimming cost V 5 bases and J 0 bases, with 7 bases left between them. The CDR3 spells CASSSHMNTEAFF. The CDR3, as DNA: TGTGCCAGCAGCTCCCATATGAACACTGAAGCTTTCTTT.

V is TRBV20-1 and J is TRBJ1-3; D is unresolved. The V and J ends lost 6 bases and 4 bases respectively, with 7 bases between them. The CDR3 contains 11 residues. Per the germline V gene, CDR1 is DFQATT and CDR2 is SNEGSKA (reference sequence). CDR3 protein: CSAKRGNTIYF. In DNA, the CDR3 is TGCAGTGCAAAACGGGGAAACACCATATATTTT.

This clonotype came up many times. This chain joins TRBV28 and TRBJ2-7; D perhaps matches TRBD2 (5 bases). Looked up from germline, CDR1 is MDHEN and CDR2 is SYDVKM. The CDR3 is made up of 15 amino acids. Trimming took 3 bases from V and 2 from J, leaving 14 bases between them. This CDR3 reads CASSFGGVRAYEQYF. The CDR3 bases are TGTGCCAGCAGTTTTGGAGGAGTTCGCGCCTACGAGCAGTACTTC.

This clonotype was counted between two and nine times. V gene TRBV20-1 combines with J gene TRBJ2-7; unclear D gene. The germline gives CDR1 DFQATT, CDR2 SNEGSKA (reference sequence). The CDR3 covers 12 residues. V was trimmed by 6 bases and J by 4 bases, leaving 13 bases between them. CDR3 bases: TGCAGTGCCGTAGAGACCCTGTACGAGCAGTACTTC. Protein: CSAVETLYEQYF.

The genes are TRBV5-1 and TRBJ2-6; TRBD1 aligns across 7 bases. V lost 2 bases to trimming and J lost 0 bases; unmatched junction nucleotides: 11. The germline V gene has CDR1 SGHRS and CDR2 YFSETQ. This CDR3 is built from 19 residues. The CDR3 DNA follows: TGCGCCAGCAGCTTCCTCTCCGGGACAGCCTTCTCTGGGGCCAACGTCCTGACTTTC. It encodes CASSFLSGTAFSGANVLTF.

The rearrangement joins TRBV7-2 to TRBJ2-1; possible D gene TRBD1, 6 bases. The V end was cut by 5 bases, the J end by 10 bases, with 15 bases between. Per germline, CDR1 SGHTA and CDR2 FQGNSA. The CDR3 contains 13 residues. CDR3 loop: CASSITGSREQFF. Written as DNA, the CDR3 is TGTGCCAGCAGCATCACAGGGAGTAGGGAGCAGTTCTTC.

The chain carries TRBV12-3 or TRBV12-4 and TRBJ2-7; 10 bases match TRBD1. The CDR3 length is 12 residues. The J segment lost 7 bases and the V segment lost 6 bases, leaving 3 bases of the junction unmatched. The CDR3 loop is CASRRTGGEQYF. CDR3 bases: TGTGCCAGCAGGCGGACAGGGGGGGAGCAGTACTTC.

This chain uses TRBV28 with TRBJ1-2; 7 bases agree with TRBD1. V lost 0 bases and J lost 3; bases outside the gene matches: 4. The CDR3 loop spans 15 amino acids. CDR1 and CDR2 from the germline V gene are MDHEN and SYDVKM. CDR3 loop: CASSLWGQLYYGYTF. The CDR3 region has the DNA TGTGCCAGCAGTTTATGGGGACAGCTGTACTATGGCTACACCTTC.

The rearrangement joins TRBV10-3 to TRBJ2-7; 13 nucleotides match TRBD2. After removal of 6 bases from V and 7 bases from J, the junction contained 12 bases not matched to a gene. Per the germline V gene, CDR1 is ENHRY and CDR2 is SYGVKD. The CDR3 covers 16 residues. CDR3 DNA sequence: TGTGCCATCAGGGGCGGGACTAGCGGGATAATCCGGGAGCAGTACTTC. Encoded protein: CAIRGGTSGIIREQYF.

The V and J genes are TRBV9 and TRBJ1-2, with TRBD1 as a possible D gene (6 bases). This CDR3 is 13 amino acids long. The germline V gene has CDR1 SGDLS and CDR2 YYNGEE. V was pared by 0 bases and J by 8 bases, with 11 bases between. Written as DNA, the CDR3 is TGTGCCAGCAGCGTAGTAGAAGGGGGAGGCTACACCTTC. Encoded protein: CASSVVEGGGYTF.

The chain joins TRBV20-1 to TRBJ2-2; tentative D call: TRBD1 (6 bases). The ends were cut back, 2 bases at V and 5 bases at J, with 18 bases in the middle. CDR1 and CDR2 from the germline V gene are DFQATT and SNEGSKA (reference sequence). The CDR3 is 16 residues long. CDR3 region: CSARPGRVGATGELFF. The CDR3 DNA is TGCAGTGCTAGACCCGGACGGGTGGGGGCAACCGGGGAGCTGTTTTTT.

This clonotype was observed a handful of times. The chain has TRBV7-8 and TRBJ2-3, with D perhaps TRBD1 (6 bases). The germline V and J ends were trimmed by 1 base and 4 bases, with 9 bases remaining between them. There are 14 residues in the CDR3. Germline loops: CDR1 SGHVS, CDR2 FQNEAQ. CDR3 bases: TGTGCCAGCAGCTTAGGGACAGTGCCAGATACGCAGTATTTT. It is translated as CASSLGTVPDTQYF.

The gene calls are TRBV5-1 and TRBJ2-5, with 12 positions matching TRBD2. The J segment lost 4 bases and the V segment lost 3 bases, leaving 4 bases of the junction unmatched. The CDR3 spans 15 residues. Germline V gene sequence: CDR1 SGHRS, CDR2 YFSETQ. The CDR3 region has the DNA TGCGCCAGCAGCTCCCTACTAGCGGGGGGAGAGACCCAGTACTTC. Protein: CASSSLLAGGETQYF.

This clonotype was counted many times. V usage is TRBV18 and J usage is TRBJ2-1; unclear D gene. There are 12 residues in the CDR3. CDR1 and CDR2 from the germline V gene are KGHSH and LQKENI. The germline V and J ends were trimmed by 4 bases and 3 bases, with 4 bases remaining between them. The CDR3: CASSLDYNEQFF. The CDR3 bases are TGTGCCAGCTCACTGGACTACAATGAGCAGTTCTTC.

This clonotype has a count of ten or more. CDR3 sequence (DNA): TGCAGCGTTGATACAGGGGGCAATCAGCCCCAGCATTTT. Protein sequence: CSVDTGGNQPQHF. The chain joins TRBV29-1 to TRBJ1-5, with 7 positions matching TRBD1. J lost 2 bases, V lost 3 bases, and 1 base had no gene match. This CDR3 is built from 13 residues. The germline CDR1 and CDR2 sequences are SQVTM and ANQGSEA.

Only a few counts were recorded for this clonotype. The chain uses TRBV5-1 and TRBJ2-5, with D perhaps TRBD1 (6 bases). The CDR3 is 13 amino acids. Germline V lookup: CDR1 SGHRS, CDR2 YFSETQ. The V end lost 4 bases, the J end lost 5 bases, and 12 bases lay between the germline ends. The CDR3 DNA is TGCGCCAGCAGCAATTACAGGGCGGAGACCCAGTACTTC. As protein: CASSNYRAETQYF.

As DNA, the CDR3 is TGTGCCAGCAGCCCGGTGGGACAGCAATATACAGATACGCAGTATTTT. This translates into CASSPVGQQYTDTQYF. The chain joins TRBV6-4 to TRBJ2-3; 7 positions agree with TRBD1. J lost 3 bases, V lost 6 bases, and 12 bases had no gene match. CDR3 length: 16 residues. The V gene's germline CDR1 is MRHNA and CDR2 SNTAGT.

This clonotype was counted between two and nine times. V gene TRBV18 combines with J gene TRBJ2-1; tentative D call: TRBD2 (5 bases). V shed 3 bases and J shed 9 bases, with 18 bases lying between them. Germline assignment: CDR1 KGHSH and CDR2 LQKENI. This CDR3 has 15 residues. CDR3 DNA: TGTGCCAGCTCACCCCGAAGGCGGACTTCTGGTGAGCAGTTCTTC. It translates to CASSPRRRTSGEQFF.

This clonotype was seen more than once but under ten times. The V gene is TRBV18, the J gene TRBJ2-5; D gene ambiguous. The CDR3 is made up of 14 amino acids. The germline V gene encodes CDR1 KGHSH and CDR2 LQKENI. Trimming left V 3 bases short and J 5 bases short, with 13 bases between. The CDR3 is CASSPLLGKETQYF. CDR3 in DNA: TGTGCCAGCTCACCGCTACTTGGAAAGGAGACCCAGTACTTC.

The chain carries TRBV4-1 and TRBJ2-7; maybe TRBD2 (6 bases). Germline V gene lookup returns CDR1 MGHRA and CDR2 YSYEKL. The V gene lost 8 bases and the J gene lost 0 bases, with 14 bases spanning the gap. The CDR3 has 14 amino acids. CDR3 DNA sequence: TGCGCCAGCTCCCCGCGGGACGACTCCTACGAGCAGTACTTC. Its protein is CASSPRDDSYEQYF.

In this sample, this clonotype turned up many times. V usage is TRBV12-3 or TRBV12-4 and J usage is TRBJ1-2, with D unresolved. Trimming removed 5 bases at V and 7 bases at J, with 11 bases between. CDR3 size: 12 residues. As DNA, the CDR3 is TGTGCCAGCAGTCCCCAAAGGGCTGGCTACACCTTC. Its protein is CASSPQRAGYTF.

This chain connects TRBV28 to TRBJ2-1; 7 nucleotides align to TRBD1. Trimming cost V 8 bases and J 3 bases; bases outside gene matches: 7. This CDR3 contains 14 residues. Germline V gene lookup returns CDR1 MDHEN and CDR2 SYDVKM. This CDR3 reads CASGRQGHYNEQFF. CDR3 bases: TGTGCCAGCGGGAGACAGGGCCACTACAATGAGCAGTTCTTC.

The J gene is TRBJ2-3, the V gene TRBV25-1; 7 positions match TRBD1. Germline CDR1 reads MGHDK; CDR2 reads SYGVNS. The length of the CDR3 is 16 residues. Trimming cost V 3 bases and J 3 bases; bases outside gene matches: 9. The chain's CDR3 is CASSDRQGDWTDTQYF. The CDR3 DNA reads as TGTGCCAGCAGTGATCGACAGGGCGATTGGACAGATACGCAGTATTTT.